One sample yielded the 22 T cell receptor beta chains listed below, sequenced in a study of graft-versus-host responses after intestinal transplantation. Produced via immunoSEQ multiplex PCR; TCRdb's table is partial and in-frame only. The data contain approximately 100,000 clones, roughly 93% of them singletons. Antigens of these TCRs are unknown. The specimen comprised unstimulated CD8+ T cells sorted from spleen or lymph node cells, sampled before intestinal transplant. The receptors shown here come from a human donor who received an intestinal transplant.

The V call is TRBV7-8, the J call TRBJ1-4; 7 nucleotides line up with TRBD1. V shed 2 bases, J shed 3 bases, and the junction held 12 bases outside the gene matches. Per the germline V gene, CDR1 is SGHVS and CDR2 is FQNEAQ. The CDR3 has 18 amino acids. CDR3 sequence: CASSLYRAGGVPNEKLFF. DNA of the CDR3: TGTGCCAGCAGCTTATATAGGGCAGGGGGAGTCCCTAATGAAAAACTGTTTTTT.

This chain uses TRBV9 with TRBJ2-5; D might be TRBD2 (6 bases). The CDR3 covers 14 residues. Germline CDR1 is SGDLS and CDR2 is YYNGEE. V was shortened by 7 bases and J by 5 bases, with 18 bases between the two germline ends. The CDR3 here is CASGSDSGKETQYF. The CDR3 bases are TGTGCCAGCGGCTCTGATAGCGGCAAGGAGACCCAGTACTTC.

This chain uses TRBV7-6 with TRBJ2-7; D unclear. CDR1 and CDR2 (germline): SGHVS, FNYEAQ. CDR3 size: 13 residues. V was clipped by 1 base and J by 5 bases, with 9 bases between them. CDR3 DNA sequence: TGTGCCAGCAGCTTAGATGGACGCGACGAGCAGTACTTC. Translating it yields CASSLDGRDEQYF.

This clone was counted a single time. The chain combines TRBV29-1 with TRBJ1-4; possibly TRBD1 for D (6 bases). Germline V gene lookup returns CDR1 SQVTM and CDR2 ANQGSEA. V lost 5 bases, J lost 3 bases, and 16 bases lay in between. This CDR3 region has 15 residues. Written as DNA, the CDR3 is TGCAGCGTTTCGGGACACCGCTCCTCTAATGAAAAACTGTTTTTT. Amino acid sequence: CSVSGHRSSNEKLFF.

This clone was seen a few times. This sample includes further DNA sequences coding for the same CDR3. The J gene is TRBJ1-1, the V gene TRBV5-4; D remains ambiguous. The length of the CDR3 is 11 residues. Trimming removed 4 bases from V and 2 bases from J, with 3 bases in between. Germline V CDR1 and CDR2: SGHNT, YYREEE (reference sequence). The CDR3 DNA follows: TGTGCCAGCAGCCTAAACACTGAAGCTTTCTTT. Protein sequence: CASSLNTEAFF.

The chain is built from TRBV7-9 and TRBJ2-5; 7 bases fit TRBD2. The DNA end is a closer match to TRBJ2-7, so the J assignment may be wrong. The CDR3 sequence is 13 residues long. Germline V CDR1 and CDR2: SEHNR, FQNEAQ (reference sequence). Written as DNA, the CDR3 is TGTGCCAGCAGCTTAGCGGGAGGGTACGAGCAGTACTTC. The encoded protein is CASSLAGGYEQYF.

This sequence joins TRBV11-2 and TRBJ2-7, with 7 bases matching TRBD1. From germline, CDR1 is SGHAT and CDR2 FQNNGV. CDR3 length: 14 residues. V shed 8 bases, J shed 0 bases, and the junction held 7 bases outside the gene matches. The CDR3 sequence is CASGGRGYSYEQYF. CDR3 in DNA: TGTGCCAGCGGGGGCAGGGGGTACTCCTACGAGCAGTACTTC.

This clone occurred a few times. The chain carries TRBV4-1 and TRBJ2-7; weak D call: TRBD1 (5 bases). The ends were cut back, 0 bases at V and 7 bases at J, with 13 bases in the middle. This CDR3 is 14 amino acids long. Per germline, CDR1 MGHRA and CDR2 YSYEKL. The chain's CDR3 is CASSQDRSGREQYF. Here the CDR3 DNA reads TGCGCCAGCAGCCAAGATCGGTCAGGGCGGGAGCAGTACTTC.

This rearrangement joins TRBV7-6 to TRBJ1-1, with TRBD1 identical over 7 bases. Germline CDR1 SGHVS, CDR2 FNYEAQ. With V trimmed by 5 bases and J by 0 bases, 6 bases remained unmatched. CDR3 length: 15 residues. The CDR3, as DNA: TGTGCCAGCAGCCCGAGACAGGGCATGAACACTGAAGCTTTCTTT. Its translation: CASSPRQGMNTEAFF.

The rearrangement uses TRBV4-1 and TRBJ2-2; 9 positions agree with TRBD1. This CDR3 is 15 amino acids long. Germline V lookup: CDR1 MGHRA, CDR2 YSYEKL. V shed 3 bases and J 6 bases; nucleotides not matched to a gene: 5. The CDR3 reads CASSHFGQGSGELFF. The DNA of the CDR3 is TGCGCCAGCAGCCATTTCGGACAGGGGTCCGGGGAGCTGTTTTTT.

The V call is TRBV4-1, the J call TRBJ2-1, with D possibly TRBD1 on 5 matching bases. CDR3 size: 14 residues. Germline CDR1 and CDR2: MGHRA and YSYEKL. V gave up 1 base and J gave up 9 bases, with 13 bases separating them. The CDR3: CASSQGGSSSEQFF. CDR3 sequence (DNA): TGCGCCAGCAGCCAAGGGGGCAGTTCTAGTGAGCAGTTCTTC.

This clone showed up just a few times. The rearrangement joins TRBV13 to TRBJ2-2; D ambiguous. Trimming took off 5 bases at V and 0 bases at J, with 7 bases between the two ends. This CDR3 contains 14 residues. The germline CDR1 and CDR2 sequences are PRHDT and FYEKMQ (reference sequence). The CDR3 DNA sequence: TGTGCCAGCAGCCCCTCCCCGAACACCGGGGAGCTGTTTTTT. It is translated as CASSPSPNTGELFF.

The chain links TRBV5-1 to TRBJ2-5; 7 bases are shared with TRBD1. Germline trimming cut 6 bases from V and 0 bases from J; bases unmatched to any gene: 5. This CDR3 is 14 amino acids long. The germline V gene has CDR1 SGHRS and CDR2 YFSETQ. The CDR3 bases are TGCGCCAGCAAGACAGGGCCTAACCAAGAGACCCAGTACTTC. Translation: CASKTGPNQETQYF.

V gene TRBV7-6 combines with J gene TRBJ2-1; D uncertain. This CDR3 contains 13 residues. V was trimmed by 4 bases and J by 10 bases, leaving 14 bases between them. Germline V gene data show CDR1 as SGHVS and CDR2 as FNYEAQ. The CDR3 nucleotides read TGTGCCAGCAGCTCAGGTGGGCGACCAGAGCAGTTCTTC. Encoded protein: CASSSGGRPEQFF.

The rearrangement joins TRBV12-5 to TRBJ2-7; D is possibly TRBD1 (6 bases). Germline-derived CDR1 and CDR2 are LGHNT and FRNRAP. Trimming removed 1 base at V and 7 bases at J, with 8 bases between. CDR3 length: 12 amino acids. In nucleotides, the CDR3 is TGTGCTAGTGGTTTGGACAGGGCGGAGCAGTACTTC. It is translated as CASGLDRAEQYF. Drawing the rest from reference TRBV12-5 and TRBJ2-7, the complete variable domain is DARVTQTPRHKVTEMGQEVTMRCQPILGHNTVFWYRQTMMQGLELLAYFRNRAPLDDSGMPKDRFSAEMPDATLATLKIQPSEPRDSAVYFCASGLDRAEQYFGPGTRLTVT.

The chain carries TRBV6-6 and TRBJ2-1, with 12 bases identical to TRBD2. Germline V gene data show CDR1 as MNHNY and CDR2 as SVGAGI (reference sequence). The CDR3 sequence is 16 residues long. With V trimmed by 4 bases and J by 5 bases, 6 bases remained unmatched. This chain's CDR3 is CASSSALAGGDNEQFF. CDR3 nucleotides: TGTGCCAGCAGTTCCGCCCTAGCGGGGGGGGACAATGAGCAGTTCTTC.

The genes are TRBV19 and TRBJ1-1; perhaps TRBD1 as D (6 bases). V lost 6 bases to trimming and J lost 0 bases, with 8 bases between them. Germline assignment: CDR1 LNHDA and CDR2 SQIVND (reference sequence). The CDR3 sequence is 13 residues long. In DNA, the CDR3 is TGTGCCAGTAGGGACAGTTTGAACACTGAAGCTTTCTTT. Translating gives CASRDSLNTEAFF.

The CDR3 is CASSFRAESYEQYF. The DNA of the CDR3 is TGTGCCAGTAGTTTTAGGGCGGAATCCTACGAGCAGTACTTC. The chain combines TRBV19 with TRBJ2-7, with D unresolved. This CDR3 comprises 14 residues. CDR1 and CDR2 from the germline V gene are LNHDA and SQIVND (reference sequence). Trimming stripped 5 bases from V and 1 base from J, with 12 bases between.

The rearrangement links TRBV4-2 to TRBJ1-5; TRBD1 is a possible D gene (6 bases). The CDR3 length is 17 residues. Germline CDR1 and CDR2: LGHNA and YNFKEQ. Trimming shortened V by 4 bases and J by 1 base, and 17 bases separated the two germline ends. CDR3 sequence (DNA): TGTGCCAGCAGCCCGTCAGTAGGGGGTCTGAGCAATCAGCCCCAGCATTTT. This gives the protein CASSPSVGGLSNQPQHF.

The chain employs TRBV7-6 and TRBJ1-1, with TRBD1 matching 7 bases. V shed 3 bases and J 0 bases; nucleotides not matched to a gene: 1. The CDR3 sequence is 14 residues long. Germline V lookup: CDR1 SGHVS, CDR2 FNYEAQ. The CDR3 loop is CASSLGQLNTEAFF. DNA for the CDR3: TGTGCCAGCAGCTTGGGACAGCTGAACACTGAAGCTTTCTTT.

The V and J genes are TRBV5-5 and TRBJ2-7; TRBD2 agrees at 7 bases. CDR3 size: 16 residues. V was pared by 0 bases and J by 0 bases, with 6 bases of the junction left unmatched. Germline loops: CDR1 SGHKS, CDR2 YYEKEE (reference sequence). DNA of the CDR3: TGTGCCAGCAGCTTGGGTAGCGGGTGGGCCTCCTACGAGCAGTACTTC. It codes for CASSLGSGWASYEQYF.

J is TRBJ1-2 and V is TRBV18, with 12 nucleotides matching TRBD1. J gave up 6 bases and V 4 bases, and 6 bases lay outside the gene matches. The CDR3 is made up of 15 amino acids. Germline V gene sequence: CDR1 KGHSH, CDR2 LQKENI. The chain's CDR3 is CASSRGQGAADGYTF. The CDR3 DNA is TGTGCCAGCTCACGGGGACAGGGGGCAGCGGATGGCTACACCTTC.